The source of this TCR beta chain is a study of blood T cell repertoires in COVID-19. The wider study: COVID-19 samples, acute and convalescent, were from the United States, Italy and Spain. Nucleic acid was either cDNA or gDNA, and it came from T cells, B-cell-depleted T cells, or PBMCs.

The CDR3 loop spans 14 amino acids. Trimming cost V 1 base and J 4 bases, with 13 bases left between them. Germline CDR1 SQVTM, CDR2 ANQGSEA. Methods used by the authors: Cell counts per sample came from amplifying reference gene primers. Measured with immunoSEQ multiplex PCR; TCRdb has only the in-frame clones, and not every one. For V, J and clone size, that table is used; D and trimming come from the DNA. Of roughly 68,000 clones listed, around 86% are singletons. The sequencing sample was made of peripheral blood. This rearrangement joins TRBV29-1 to TRBJ1-2; D may be TRBD1 (5 bases). The sequence derives from a man aged 50-59 years with active COVID-19. This CDR3 is CSVEGRSGLYGYTF. The CDR3, as DNA: TGCAGCGTTGAAGGCAGGTCAGGGCTCTATGGCTACACCTTC. Full variable domain (remainder filled in from reference TRBV29-1 and TRBJ1-2): SAVISQKPSRDICQRGTSLTIQCQVDSQVTMMFWYRQQPGQSLTLIATANQGSEATYESGFVIDKFPISRPNLTFSTLTVSNMSPEDSSIYLCSVEGRSGLYGYTFGSGTRLTVV.